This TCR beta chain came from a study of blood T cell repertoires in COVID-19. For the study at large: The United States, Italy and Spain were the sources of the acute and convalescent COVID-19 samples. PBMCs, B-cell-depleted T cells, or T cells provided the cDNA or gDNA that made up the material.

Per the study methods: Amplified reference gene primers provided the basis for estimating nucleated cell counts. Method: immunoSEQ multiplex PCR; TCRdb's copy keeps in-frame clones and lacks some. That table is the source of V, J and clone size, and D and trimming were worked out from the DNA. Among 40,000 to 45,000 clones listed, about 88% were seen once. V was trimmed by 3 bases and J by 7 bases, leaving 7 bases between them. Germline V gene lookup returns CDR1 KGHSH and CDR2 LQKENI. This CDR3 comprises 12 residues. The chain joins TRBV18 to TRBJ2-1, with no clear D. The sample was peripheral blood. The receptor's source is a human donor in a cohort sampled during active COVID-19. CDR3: CASSPLLNEQFF. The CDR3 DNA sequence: TGTGCCAGCTCACCCCTTCTAAATGAGCAGTTCTTC.